This TCR beta chain appears in the sequencing data of a study of shared clonotypes between healthy human individuals. Genomic DNA for unsorted samples, which was extracted with the QIAamp DNA Blood Mini kit, came from some 90 million PBMCs. Using immunoSEQ multiplex PCR, the repertoire was profiled, and TCRdb retains in-frame clones only, with some absent. This sample has about 460,000 clones, with approximately 80% found just once. There are 12 residues in the CDR3. Trimming pared 0 bases from V and 6 bases from J, leaving 3 bases between. The germline V gene has CDR1 SGDLS and CDR2 YYNGEE. The V and J genes are TRBV9 and TRBJ2-2, with unresolved D. The specimen sequenced was PBMCs. The receptor was derived from a middle-aged woman in good health. Some clones in this sample may be carry-over from other donors' samples. The CDR3 coding sequence is TGTGCCAGCAGCGTAGGTTCCGGGGAGCTGTTTTTT. Translating it yields CASSVGSGELFF.